The 7 T cell receptor beta chains below all came from one sample that was sequenced in a study of human thymus T cells. Thymus was obtained from resections taken during corrective heart surgery. Here immunoSEQ multiplex PCR was the method, and the copy in TCRdb shows in-frame clones only, minus some. Altogether tens of thousands of clones are present, 90% to 95% being singletons, with the ten largest covering 0.03% to 0.035%. Sequenced: thymus tissue. The receptors stem from a girl in the first two years of life with a congenital heart defect but otherwise immunologically healthy.

The chain joins TRBV6-5 to TRBJ1-2, with no clear D. Looked up from germline, CDR1 is MNHEY and CDR2 is SVGAGI. V gave up 7 bases and J gave up 0 bases, with 15 bases separating them. The CDR3 extends over 15 amino acids. CDR3 nucleotides: TGTGCCAGCAAGACTTTGGACGGAACTAACTATGGCTACACCTTC. It is translated as CASKTLDGTNYGYTF.

The chain recombines TRBV18 with TRBJ2-2; 7 bases are shared with TRBD1. With 3 bases clipped from V and 4 bases from J, the junction kept 8 bases outside the gene matches. Germline CDR1 is KGHSH and CDR2 is LQKENI. The CDR3 contains 16 residues. The chain's CDR3 is CASSPTGVSSTGELFF. For the CDR3, the DNA is TGTGCCAGCTCACCCACAGGGGTCTCGAGCACCGGGGAGCTGTTTTTT.

V gene TRBV27 combines with J gene TRBJ2-2; possibly TRBD2 for D (5 bases). This CDR3 comprises 13 residues. CDR1 and CDR2 from the germline V gene are MNHEY and SMNVEV (reference sequence). Deletions cut 5 bases from V and 5 bases from J, with 9 bases between. CDR3 sequence (DNA): TGTGCCAGCAGTGCGGGTGGAACCGGGGAGCTGTTTTTT. This encodes CASSAGGTGELFF.

The chain is built from TRBV7-6 and TRBJ2-1, with TRBD2 as a possible D gene (6 bases). The CDR3 runs 15 residues. The germline V and J ends were trimmed by 3 bases and 4 bases, with 13 bases remaining between them. Germline V gene sequence: CDR1 SGHVS, CDR2 FNYEAQ. CDR3: CASSFIAEPYNEQFF. CDR3 in DNA: TGTGCCAGCAGCTTCATAGCGGAGCCATACAATGAGCAGTTCTTC.

This chain uses TRBV10-2 with TRBJ2-7, with D maybe TRBD2 (6 bases). There are 14 residues in the CDR3. Germline V gene data show CDR1 as WSHSY and CDR2 as SAAADI. The CDR3 reads CAVSGEKPTYEQYF. In DNA, the CDR3 is TGCGCGGTATCGGGGGAGAAGCCCACCTACGAGCAGTACTTC.

The chain carries TRBV14 and TRBJ1-1, with D perhaps TRBD1 (5 bases). V shed 0 bases and J shed 1 base, with 15 bases lying between them. The germline CDR1 and CDR2 sequences are SGHDN and FVKESK. The CDR3 is 17 amino acids. The CDR3 nucleotides are TGTGCCAGCAGCCAAGATGGGGAGGGGTTGACGAACACTGAAGCTTTCTTT. It codes for CASSQDGEGLTNTEAFF. The full variable domain, with the rest looked up from reference TRBV14 and TRBJ1-1, is EAGVTQFPSHSVIEKGQTVTLRCDPISGHDNLYWYRRVMGKEIKFLLHFVKESKQDESGMPNNRFLAERTGGTYSTLKVQPAELEDSGVYFCASSQDGEGLTNTEAFFGQGTRLTVV.

The chain combines TRBV19 with TRBJ2-1; no firm D call. This CDR3 has 12 residues. The V gene lost 3 bases and the J gene lost 12 bases, with 12 bases spanning the gap. The germline CDR1 and CDR2 sequences are LNHDA and SQIVND (reference sequence). CDR3: CASSISEVLQFF. The DNA of the CDR3 is TGTGCCAGTAGTATTTCAGAGGTCCTGCAGTTCTTC.